The T cell receptor beta chain under discussion was sequenced for a study of regulatory T cells in long-lasting Graves disease. This clonotype occurred a few times. Noted time point: newly diagnosed GD, antithyroid drugs for less than 3 months. From RNA extracted from PBMCs, the TCR library was made. Researchers made TCR beta libraries by using iRepertoire HTBI primers and running Arm-PCR on CDR3 regions. TCRdb reprocessed the multiplex PCR reads with MiXCR, giving one entry per CDR3 protein. This table holds about 470,000 distinct CDR3 sequences, just under 15% found once. CDR1 and CDR2 (germline): SQVTM, ANQGSEA. V dropped 0 bases and J dropped 3 bases, with 9 bases sitting between them. The CDR3 is 14 residues long. The same sample was also studied in work on T cells in Graves' hyperthyroidism and ophthalmopathy.

The sequences come from peripheral blood mononuclear cells (PBMCs), collected at new diagnosis, from a patient treated with antithyroid drugs. The clonotype comes from a woman aged 25-40 years with Graves disease. The genes are TRBV29-1 and TRBJ2-1; D not resolved. The CDR3 reads CSVEDLSDYNEQFF. The CDR3 DNA reads as TGCAGCGTTGAAGACCTATCCGACTACAATGAGCAGTTCTTC.